The clone carrying this T cell receptor beta chain was counted ten times or more. Some clones are missing from TCRdb's copy, which holds only in-frame ones; the method was immunoSEQ multiplex PCR. This sample has 85,000 to 100,000 clones, with around 88% found just once. CDR3 length equals 15 residues. Trimming removed 5 bases from V and 10 bases from J, with 21 bases in between. In germline, CDR1 is SGHTA, CDR2 FQGNSA. The data were taken from a study of identifying expanded T cells in peripheral blood. The TCR originated in a person aged 18 to 75 in good health. V usage is TRBV7-2 and J usage is TRBJ2-1; either TRBD1 or TRBD2 may fit D (5 bases each). Sequencing was done on a sample of blood. CDR3 bases: TGTGCCAGCAGCCCTCTGGGGGAAGGGTTGGTCGAGCAGTTCTTC. This gives the protein CASSPLGEGLVEQFF.